Below are 4 T cell receptor beta chains sequenced from a single sample in a study of blood T cell repertoires in COVID-19. Using immunoSEQ multiplex PCR, the repertoire was profiled, and TCRdb retains in-frame clones only, with some absent. The sample contains some 58,000 clones, 83% of which appear only once. The sequenced sample was peripheral blood. The receptors were sampled from a man aged 45-65 years with COVID-19, enrolled during active disease.

The V and J genes are TRBV6-5 and TRBJ2-3; a weak D match, TRBD1 (6 bases). The CDR3 is 12 amino acids. Trimming stripped 5 bases from V and 4 bases from J, with 7 bases between. Germline CDR1 reads MNHEY; CDR2 reads SVGAGI. This chain's CDR3 is CASSRTADTQYF. The CDR3 DNA reads TGTGCCAGCAGTCGGACAGCAGATACGCAGTATTTT.

V is TRBV6-2 or TRBV6-3 and J is TRBJ2-4; tentative D call: TRBD2 (5 bases). This CDR3 comprises 16 residues. V was shortened by 0 bases and J by 7 bases, with 16 bases between the two germline ends. CDR1 is MNHEY, CDR2 SVGEGT, per germline. CDR3 region: CASSYSSGSGWNIQYF. CDR3 DNA: TGTGCCAGCAGTTACTCGTCCGGGTCGGGGTGGAACATTCAGTACTTC.

V usage is TRBV11-2 and J usage is TRBJ2-7; D is perhaps TRBD1 (5 bases). The V and J ends lost 4 bases and 6 bases respectively, with 10 bases between them. Germline V gene lookup returns CDR1 SGHAT and CDR2 FQNNGV. The CDR3 loop spans 12 amino acids. CDR3 amino acids: CASSWERGEQYF. DNA of the CDR3: TGTGCCAGCAGCTGGGAAAGGGGCGAGCAGTACTTC.

The chain combines TRBV28 with TRBJ2-7; D call uncertain. CDR3 length equals 15 residues. Germline V gene sequence: CDR1 MDHEN, CDR2 SYDVKM. V lost 4 bases to trimming and J lost 3 bases, with 16 bases between them. CDR3 sequence: CASSSLAGLGYEQYF. Here the CDR3 DNA reads TGTGCCAGCAGTTCCCTCGCAGGTCTTGGCTACGAGCAGTACTTC.